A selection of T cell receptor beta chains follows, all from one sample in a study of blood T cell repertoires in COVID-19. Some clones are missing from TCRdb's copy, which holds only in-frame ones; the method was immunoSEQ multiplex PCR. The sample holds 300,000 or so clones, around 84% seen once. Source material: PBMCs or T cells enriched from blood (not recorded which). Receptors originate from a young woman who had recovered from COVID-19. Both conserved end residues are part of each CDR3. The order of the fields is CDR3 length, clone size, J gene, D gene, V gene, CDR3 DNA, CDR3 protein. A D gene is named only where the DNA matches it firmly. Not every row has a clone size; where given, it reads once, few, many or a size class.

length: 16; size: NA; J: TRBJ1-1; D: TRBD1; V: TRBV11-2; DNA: TGTGCCAGCAGCTCCCGATCAGGGGGCTTTGGCACTGAAGCTTTCTTT; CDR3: CASSSRSGGFGTEAFF
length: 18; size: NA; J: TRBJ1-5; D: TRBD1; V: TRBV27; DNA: TGTGCCAGCAGTCCCTGGGGACAGAGCTGGAATAGCAATCAGCCCCAGCATTTT; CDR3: CASSPWGQSWNSNQPQHF
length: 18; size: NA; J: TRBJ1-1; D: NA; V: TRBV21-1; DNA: TGTGCCAGCAGCACACCCCGGGGAAGGTGGAGGCAACTTACTGAAGCTTTCTTT; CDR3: CASSTPRGRWRQLTEAFF
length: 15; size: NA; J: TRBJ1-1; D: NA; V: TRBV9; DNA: TGTGCCAGCAGCGGGAACAGGGATATGAACACTGAAGCTTTCTTT; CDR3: CASSGNRDMNTEAFF
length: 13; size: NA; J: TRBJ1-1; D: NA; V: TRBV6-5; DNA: TGTGCCAGCAGTCCTCGGCCGGGGACTGAAGCTTTCTTT; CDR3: CASSPRPGTEAFF
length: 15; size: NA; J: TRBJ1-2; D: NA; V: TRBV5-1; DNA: TGCGCCAGCAGCTCAGGGACATCGGAGAACTATGGCTACACCTTC; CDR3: CASSSGTSENYGYTF
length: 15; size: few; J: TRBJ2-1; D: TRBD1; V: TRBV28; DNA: TGTGCCAGCAGTTTGTGGGGTCTTTTGGACAGGGAGCAGTTCTTC; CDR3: CASSLWGLLDREQFF
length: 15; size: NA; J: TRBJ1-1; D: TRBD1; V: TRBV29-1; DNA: TGCAGCGTTGACTTTTCCGGGACAGGGTACACTGAAGCTTTCTTT; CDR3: CSVDFSGTGYTEAFF
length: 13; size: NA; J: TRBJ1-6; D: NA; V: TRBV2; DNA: TGTGCCAGCCAGTCGGAGGGCCATTCACCCCTCCACTTT; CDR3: CASQSEGHSPLHF
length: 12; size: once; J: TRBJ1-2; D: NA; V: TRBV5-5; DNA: TGTGCCAGCAGCTTCTCAGGGTACGGCTACACCTTC; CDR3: CASSFSGYGYTF
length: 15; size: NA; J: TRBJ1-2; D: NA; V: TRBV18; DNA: TGTGCCAGCTCGCCCTCTGGAGGCGGGAACTATGGCTACACCTTC; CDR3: CASSPSGGGNYGYTF